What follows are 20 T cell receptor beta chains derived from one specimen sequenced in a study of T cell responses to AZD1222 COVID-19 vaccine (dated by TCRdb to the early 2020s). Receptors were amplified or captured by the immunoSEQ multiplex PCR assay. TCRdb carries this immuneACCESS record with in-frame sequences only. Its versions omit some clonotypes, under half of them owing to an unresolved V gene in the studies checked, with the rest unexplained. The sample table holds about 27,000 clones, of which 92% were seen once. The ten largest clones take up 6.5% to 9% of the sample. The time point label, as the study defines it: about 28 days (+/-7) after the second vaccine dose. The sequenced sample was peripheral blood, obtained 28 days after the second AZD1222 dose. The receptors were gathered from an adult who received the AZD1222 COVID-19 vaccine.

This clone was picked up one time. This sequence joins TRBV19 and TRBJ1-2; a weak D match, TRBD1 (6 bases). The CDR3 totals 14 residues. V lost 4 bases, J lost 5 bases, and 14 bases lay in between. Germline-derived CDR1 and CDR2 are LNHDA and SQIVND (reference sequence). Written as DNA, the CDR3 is TGTGCCAGTAGTAAACAGGGAAGGATTTATGGCTACACCTTC. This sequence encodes CASSKQGRIYGYTF.

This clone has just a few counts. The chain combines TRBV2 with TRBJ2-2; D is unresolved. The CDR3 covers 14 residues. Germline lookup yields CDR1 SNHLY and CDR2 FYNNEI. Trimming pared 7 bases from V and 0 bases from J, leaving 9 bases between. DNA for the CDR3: TGTGCCAGCAAAGTCCATACGAACACCGGGGAGCTGTTTTTT. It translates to CASKVHTNTGELFF.

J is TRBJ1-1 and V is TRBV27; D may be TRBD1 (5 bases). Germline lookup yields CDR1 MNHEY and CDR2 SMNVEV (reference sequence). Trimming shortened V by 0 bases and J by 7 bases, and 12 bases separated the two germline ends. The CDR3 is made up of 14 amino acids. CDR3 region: CASSLSPTAREAFF. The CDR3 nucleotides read TGTGCCAGCAGTTTATCCCCGACAGCCCGTGAAGCTTTCTTT.

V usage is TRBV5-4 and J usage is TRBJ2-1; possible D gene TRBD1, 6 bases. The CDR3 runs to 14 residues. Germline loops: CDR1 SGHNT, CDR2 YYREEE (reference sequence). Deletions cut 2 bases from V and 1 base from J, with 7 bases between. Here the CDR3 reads CASSLQGSYNEQFF. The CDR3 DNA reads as TGTGCCAGCAGCTTACAGGGATCCTACAATGAGCAGTTCTTC.

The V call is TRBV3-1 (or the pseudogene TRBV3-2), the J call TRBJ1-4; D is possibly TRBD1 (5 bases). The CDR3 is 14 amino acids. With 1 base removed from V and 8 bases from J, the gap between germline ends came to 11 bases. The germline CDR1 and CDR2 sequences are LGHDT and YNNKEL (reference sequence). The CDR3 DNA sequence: TGTGCCAGCAGCCAAGTCAGGGTAAACGAAAAACTGTTTTTT. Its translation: CASSQVRVNEKLFF.

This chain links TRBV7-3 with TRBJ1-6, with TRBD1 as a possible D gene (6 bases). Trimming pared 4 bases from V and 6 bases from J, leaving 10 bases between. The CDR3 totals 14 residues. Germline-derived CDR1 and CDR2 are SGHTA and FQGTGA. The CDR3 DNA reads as TGTGCCAGCAGCTCGACAGGTCTTAATTCACCCCTCCACTTT. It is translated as CASSSTGLNSPLHF.

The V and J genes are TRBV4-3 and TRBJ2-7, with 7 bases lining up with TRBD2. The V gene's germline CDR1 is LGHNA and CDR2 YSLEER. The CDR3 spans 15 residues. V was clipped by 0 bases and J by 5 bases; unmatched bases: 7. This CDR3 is CASSQDRGRANEQYF. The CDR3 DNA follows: TGCGCCAGCAGCCAAGATAGAGGGAGGGCAAACGAGCAGTACTTC.

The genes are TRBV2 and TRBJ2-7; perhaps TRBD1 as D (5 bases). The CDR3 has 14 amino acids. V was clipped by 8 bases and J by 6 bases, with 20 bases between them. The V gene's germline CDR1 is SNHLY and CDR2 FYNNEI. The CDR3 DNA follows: TGTGCCAGCGGGTTCAGGGTGGTGAACTCCGAGCAGTACTTC. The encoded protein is CASGFRVVNSEQYF.

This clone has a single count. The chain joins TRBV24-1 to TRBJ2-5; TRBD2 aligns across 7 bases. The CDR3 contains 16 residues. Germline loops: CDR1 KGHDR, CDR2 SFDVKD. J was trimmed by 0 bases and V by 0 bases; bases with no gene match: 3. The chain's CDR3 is CATSDLRRGNQETQYF. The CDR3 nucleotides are TGTGCCACCAGTGATTTGCGGCGGGGGAACCAAGAGACCCAGTACTTC.

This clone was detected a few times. This chain's CDR3 is CASSSGQLLIKAYSNQPQHF. The CDR3 DNA reads TGTGCCAGCAGTTCTGGACAGCTTCTAATCAAAGCTTATAGCAATCAGCCCCAGCATTTT. V is TRBV28 and J is TRBJ1-5; perhaps TRBD1 as D (6 bases). This CDR3 has 20 amino acids. Trimming shortened V by 4 bases and J by 0 bases, and 25 bases separated the two germline ends. Germline CDR1 reads MDHEN; CDR2 reads SYDVKM.

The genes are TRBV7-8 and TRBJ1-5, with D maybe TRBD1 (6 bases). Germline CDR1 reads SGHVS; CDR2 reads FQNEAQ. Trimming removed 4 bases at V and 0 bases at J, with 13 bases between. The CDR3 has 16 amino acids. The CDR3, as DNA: TGTGCCAGCAGCTCACAGGGAGTTGGTAGCAATCAGCCCCAGCATTTT. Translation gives CASSSQGVGSNQPQHF.

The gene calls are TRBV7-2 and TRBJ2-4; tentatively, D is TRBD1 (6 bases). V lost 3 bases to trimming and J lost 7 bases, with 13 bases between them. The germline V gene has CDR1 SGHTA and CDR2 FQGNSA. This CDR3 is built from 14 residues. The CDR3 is CASSFTGQRNIQYF. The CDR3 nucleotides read TGTGCCAGCAGCTTTACGGGACAAAGGAACATTCAGTACTTC.

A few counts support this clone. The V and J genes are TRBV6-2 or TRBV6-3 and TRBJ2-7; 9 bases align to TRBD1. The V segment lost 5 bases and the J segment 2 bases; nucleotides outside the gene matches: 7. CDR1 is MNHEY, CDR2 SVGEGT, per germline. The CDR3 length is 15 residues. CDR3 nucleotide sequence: TGTGCCAGCAGTGCACCGGGACAGGGTACCTACGAGCAGTACTTC. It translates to CASSAPGQGTYEQYF.

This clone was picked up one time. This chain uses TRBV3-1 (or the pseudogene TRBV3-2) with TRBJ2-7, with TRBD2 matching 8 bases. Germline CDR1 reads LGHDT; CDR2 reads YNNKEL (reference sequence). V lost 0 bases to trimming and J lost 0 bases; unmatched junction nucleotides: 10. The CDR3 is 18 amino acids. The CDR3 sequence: CASSQEASGSPSSYEQYF. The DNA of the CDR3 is TGTGCCAGCAGCCAAGAAGCTAGCGGGTCTCCTAGCTCCTACGAGCAGTACTTC.

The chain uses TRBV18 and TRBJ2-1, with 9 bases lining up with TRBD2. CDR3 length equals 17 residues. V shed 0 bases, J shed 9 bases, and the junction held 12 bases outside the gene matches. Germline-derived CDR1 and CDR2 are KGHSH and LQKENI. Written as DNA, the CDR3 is TGTGCCAGCTCACCACCGGATCGGCGAGCGGGAGGTCTTGAGCAGTTCTTC. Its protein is CASSPPDRRAGGLEQFF.

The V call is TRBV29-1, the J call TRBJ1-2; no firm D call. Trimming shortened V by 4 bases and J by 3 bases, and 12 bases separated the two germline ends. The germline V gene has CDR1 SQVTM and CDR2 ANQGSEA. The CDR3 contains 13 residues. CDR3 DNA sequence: TGCAGCGTTGGGGCCGGGAGGGACTATGGCTACACCTTC. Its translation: CSVGAGRDYGYTF.

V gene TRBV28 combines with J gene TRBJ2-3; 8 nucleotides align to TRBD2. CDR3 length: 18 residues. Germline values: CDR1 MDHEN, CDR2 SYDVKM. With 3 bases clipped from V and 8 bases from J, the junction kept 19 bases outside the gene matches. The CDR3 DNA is TGTGCCAGCAGTTTCCCCGCCCCGGGTAGCGGGACGGGAGGTACGCAGTATTTT. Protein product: CASSFPAPGSGTGGTQYF.

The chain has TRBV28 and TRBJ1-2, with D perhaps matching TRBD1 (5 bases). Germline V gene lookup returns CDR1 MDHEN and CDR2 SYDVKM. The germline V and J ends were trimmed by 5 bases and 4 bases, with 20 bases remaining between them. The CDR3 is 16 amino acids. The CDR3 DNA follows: TGTGCCAGCAGTGATTTTGGAAACACAGGCATCTATGGCTACACCTTC. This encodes CASSDFGNTGIYGYTF.

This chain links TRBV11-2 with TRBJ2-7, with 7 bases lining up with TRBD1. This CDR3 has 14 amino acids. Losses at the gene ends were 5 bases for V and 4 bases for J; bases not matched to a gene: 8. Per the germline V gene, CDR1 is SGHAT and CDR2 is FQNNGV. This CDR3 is CASSPDRERYEQYF. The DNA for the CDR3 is TGTGCCAGCAGCCCAGACAGGGAGAGGTACGAGCAGTACTTC.

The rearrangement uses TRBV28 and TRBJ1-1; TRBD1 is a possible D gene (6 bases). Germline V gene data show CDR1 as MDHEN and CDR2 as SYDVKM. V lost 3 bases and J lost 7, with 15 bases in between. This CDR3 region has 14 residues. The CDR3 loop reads CASSFYREKSEAFF. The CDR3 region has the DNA TGTGCCAGCAGTTTCTACAGGGAGAAGAGTGAAGCTTTCTTT.